Listed below are T cell receptor beta chains from one sample, sequenced in a study of identical twins. TCRdb re-derived calls from the 5' RACE reads in MiXCR, one entry per CDR3 protein. This table has more than 400,000 distinct CDR3 sequences, 15% appearing once. The sample also formed part of further work on yellow fever vaccine responses in identical twins.

The source material was CD4+ T cells sorted from blood. Receptors originate from a woman between 18 and 29 years old in good health. Each CDR3 is given with its conserved first and last residue. A D gene is named only where the DNA matches it firmly. Rows may omit the clone size; those that give it use once, few, many or a size class.

V	J	D	size	CDR3	DNA
TRBV5-1	TRBJ2-3	TRBD2	.	CASSPGLAERGTDTQYF	TGCGCCAGCAGCCCGGGACTAGCGGAGCGGGGCACAGATACGCAGTATTTT
TRBV6-5	TRBJ2-5	TRBD2	.	CASSSLLAGQETQYF	TGTGCCAGCAGTTCACTCCTAGCGGGCCAAGAGACCCAGTACTTC
TRBV29-1	TRBJ2-3	.	few	CSVGGDTQYF	TGCAGCGTTGGGGGGGATACGCAGTATTTT
TRBV20-1	TRBJ2-1	TRBD2	.	CSASLAGGPAQFF	TGCAGTGCTAGCCTAGCGGGAGGGCCGGCGCAGTTCTTC
TRBV5-1	TRBJ2-1	.	.	CASSRNLLASYNEQFF	TGCGCCAGCAGCCGAAACCTACTAGCATCCTACAATGAGCAGTTCTTC
TRBV5-6	TRBJ2-2	TRBD2	few	CASSPLGLAGTGELFF	TGTGCCAGCAGCCCCTTAGGACTAGCGGGGACCGGGGAGCTGTTTTTT
TRBV6-5	TRBJ1-1	TRBD1	few	CASSYAGGGTEAFF	TGTGCCAGCAGTTACGCAGGGGGCGGGACTGAAGCTTTCTTT
TRBV10-3	TRBJ1-4	TRBD1	.	CAISELQGDKLFF	TGTGCCATCAGTGAGCTACAGGGGGACAAACTGTTTTTT
TRBV5-1	TRBJ2-3	.	.	CASSPLGGREDTQYF	TGCGCCAGCAGCCCCCTCGGGGGCCGTGAAGATACGCAGTATTTT
TRBV20-1	TRBJ2-7	TRBD2	many	CSANSGRSSYEQYF	TGCAGTGCCAATAGCGGGCGGTCCTCCTACGAGCAGTACTTC
TRBV25-1	TRBJ1-1	TRBD1	few	CASSPRDRGFSTEAFF	TGTGCCAGCAGTCCCCGGGACAGGGGATTTAGCACTGAAGCTTTCTTT
TRBV20-1	TRBJ2-5	TRBD2	.	CSARDAGEGETQYF	TGCAGTGCTAGAGATGCGGGGGAGGGGGAGACCCAGTACTTC
TRBV19	TRBJ2-2	TRBD2	.	CASSTRLAGDTGELFF	TGTGCCAGTAGTACTCGACTAGCGGGAGACACCGGGGAGCTGTTTTTT
TRBV27	TRBJ2-3	TRBD1	.	CASRRTGAGTDTQYF	TGTGCCAGCAGGAGGACAGGGGCTGGCACAGATACGCAGTATTTT
TRBV5-1	TRBJ2-7	.	.	CASSLVQGTYEQYF	TGCGCCAGCAGCTTGGTACAGGGAACCTACGAGCAGTACTTC
TRBV11-2	TRBJ1-1	TRBD1	.	CASSQKTGRFTEAFF	TGTGCCAGCAGCCAGAAGACAGGGAGGTTCACTGAAGCTTTCTTT
TRBV20-1	TRBJ2-1	.	.	CSASGGSLYNEQFF	TGCAGTGCTAGTGGGGGTTCCCTCTACAATGAGCAGTTCTTC
TRBV19	TRBJ2-7	TRBD2	.	CASSIGGSRDEQYF	TGTGCCAGTAGTATAGGCGGGAGCAGGGACGAGCAGTACTTC
TRBV29-1	TRBJ2-1	.	few	CSPRQGGEQFF	TGCAGCCCTAGACAGGGAGGCGAGCAGTTCTTC
TRBV12-3/TRBV12-4	TRBJ2-2	TRBD2	.	CASSFRAGGPGELFF	TGTGCCAGCAGTTTCAGGGCGGGGGGGCCCGGGGAGCTGTTTTTT
TRBV6-1	TRBJ2-3	.	.	CASSPAAPLATDTQYF	TGTGCCAGCAGTCCCGCCGCGCCCCTGGCCACAGATACGCAGTATTTT
TRBV3-1	TRBJ2-3	.	many	CASSPPGDTQYF	TGTGCCAGCAGCCCCCCCGGTGATACGCAGTATTTT
TRBV9	TRBJ2-7	TRBD2	few	CASNPSGSWDEQYF	TGTGCCAGCAATCCTAGCGGGAGTTGGGACGAGCAGTACTTC
TRBV5-1	TRBJ2-7	TRBD1	.	CASREGQVSYEQYF	TGCGCCAGCAGAGAGGGACAGGTCTCCTACGAGCAGTACTTC
TRBV6-1	TRBJ1-1	.	.	CASGTQGLNTEAFF	TGTGCCAGCGGGACCCAGGGGCTAAACACTGAAGCTTTCTTT
TRBV7-9	TRBJ2-2	.	.	CASRVVAGITGELFF	TGTGCCAGCAGGGTGGTTGCAGGGATCACCGGGGAGCTGTTTTTT
TRBV29-1	TRBJ2-5	.	.	CSVGQFGETQYF	TGCAGCGTAGGACAGTTCGGAGAGACCCAGTACTTC
TRBV18	TRBJ2-1	.	.	CASSPMGDEQFF	TGTGCCAGCTCACCAATGGGGGATGAGCAGTTCTTC
TRBV5-6	TRBJ2-3	.	few	CASQTGTWTDTQYF	TGTGCCAGCCAGACCGGGACTTGGACAGATACGCAGTATTTT
TRBV6-1	TRBJ1-1	TRBD1	.	CASSDPGQGSTEAFF	TGTGCCAGCAGTGACCCGGGACAGGGGAGCACTGAAGCTTTCTTT
TRBV24-1	TRBJ2-5	.	.	CATSDLRDLKGETQYF	TGTGCCACCAGTGATTTAAGAGACCTAAAAGGAGAGACCCAGTACTTC
TRBV29-1	TRBJ1-1	.	few	CSVEVRSSNTEAFF	TGCAGCGTTGAAGTCAGGAGCTCCAACACTGAAGCTTTCTTT
TRBV29-1	TRBJ2-5	.	few	CRGDTRTRMETQYF	TGCAGAGGGGACACTCGAACCAGAATGGAGACCCAGTACTTC
TRBV6-5	TRBJ1-2	.	few	CASSYGIHYGYTF	TGTGCCAGCAGTTATGGGATACACTATGGCTACACCTTC
TRBV12-3/TRBV12-4	TRBJ2-1	TRBD2	.	CASSSQREYNEQFF	TGTGCCAGCAGTTCCCAGCGGGAGTACAATGAGCAGTTCTTC
TRBV5-1	TRBJ2-2	.	few	CASSGFNPDTGELFF	TGCGCCAGCAGCGGATTTAACCCGGACACCGGGGAGCTGTTTTTT
TRBV18	TRBJ2-5	.	.	CASSTPGGGGETQYF	TGTGCCAGCTCAACCCCAGGAGGAGGGGGTGAGACCCAGTACTTC
TRBV20-1	TRBJ2-5	.	few	CSARWLGETQYF	TGCAGTGCTAGGTGGCTGGGGGAGACCCAGTACTTC
TRBV5-1	TRBJ2-3	TRBD2	few	CASSSRGRPDTQYF	TGCGCCAGCAGCTCCCGCGGGAGACCAGATACGCAGTATTTT
TRBV5-1	TRBJ2-1	TRBD1	few	CASSLSTGDQFGEQFF	TGCGCCAGCAGCTTGAGTACAGGGGATCAGTTTGGTGAGCAGTTCTTC
TRBV27	TRBJ1-2	.	.	CASSRQDLTGGYTF	TGTGCCAGCAGCAGACAGGACCTGACTGGTGGCTACACCTTC
TRBV6-1	TRBJ1-2	.	.	CASSIRTVGYTF	TGTGCCAGCAGCATTCGGACAGTCGGCTACACCTTC
TRBV6-5	TRBJ2-1	TRBD2	.	CASSSLAGGNNEQFF	TGTGCCAGCAGTTCTTTGGCGGGAGGCAACAATGAGCAGTTCTTC